Below are 18 T cell receptor beta chains sequenced from a single sample in a study of shared clonotypes between healthy human individuals. This table comes from immunoSEQ multiplex PCR, and its TCRdb copy is limited to in-frame clones, with some not included. The table lists about 560,000 clones, just over 75% of them singletons. Sequencing input: PBMCs. Receptors originate from a woman aged 40 to 50 in good health. Some clones in this sample may be carry-over from other donors' samples.

This sequence joins TRBV10-3 and TRBJ1-1, with D possibly being TRBD1 (6 bases). Deletions cut 5 bases from V and 1 base from J, with 8 bases between. In germline, CDR1 is ENHRY, CDR2 SYGVKD. This CDR3 has 13 amino acids. As DNA, the CDR3 is TGTGCCATCAGTACACAGGGGAACACTGAAGCTTTCTTT. The encoded protein is CAISTQGNTEAFF.

J is TRBJ1-4 and V is TRBV7-8, with unresolved D. The germline V and J ends were trimmed by 1 base and 7 bases, with 16 bases remaining between them. This CDR3 spans 16 amino acids. Per germline, CDR1 SGHVS and CDR2 FQNEAQ. The CDR3 reads CASSLVWGSISEKLFF. CDR3 nucleotides: TGTGCCAGCAGCTTAGTTTGGGGTTCGATTAGTGAAAAACTGTTTTTT.

The V gene is TRBV9, the J gene TRBJ2-2; the D gene could be TRBD1 or TRBD2 (5 bases each). With 7 bases removed from V and 3 bases from J, the gap between germline ends came to 16 bases. In germline, CDR1 is SGDLS, CDR2 YYNGEE. The CDR3 sequence is 15 residues long. The CDR3 region has the DNA TGTGCCAGCTCCCGTGAGGGGACGTACACCGGGGAGCTGTTTTTT. Protein: CASSREGTYTGELFF.

The chain has TRBV28 and TRBJ2-5; D ambiguous. The CDR3 extends over 12 amino acids. The V end was cut by 2 bases, the J end by 5 bases, with 6 bases between. The germline V gene encodes CDR1 MDHEN and CDR2 SYDVKM. The CDR3 DNA sequence: TGTGCCAGCAGTTTACCGTTTGAGACCCAGTACTTC. Its protein product is CASSLPFETQYF.

On this clone: A far larger clone differs by one base, so this is likely a read error. The chain links TRBV7-9 to TRBJ2-7; 7 bases fit TRBD1. Per germline, CDR1 SEHNR and CDR2 FQNEAQ (reference sequence). The CDR3 spans 14 residues. CDR3: CASSLGGQADEQHF. CDR3 bases: TGTGCCAGCAGCTTAGGCGGACAGGCGGACGAGCAGCACTTC.

This clone has just one count. This rearrangement joins TRBV7-8 to TRBJ2-7; possibly TRBD2 for D (6 bases). The CDR3 runs to 15 residues. V lost 4 bases and J 2 bases, leaving 15 bases between the germline ends. Looked up from germline, CDR1 is SGHVS and CDR2 is FQNEAQ. The CDR3 sequence: CASSSPRGNPYEQYF. DNA of the CDR3: TGTGCCAGCAGCTCCCCACGCGGGAATCCCTACGAGCAGTACTTC.

As regards this clone: This may be a read error, as it is one base from a much larger clone. This sequence joins TRBV5-4 and TRBJ2-7; no definite D call. Looked up from germline, CDR1 is SGHNT and CDR2 is YYREEE (reference sequence). The length of the CDR3 is 11 residues. CDR3 sequence reads: CAGSRYYEQYF. CDR3 DNA sequence: TGTGCCGGCAGCCGTTACTACGAGCAGTACTTC.

This clone was detected many times. This chain connects TRBV19 to TRBJ2-3; possibly TRBD2 for D (6 bases). The V gene's germline CDR1 is LNHDA and CDR2 SQIVND (reference sequence). Trimming removed 9 bases from V and 4 bases from J, with 23 bases in between. The CDR3 consists of 16 residues. CDR3 sequence: CASQSPRSGGSDTQYF. The CDR3 coding sequence is TGTGCCAGCCAGTCGCCAAGGTCCGGAGGGTCAGATACGCAGTATTTT.

The V and J genes are TRBV5-4 and TRBJ1-2, with D hard to call. V lost 7 bases to trimming and J lost 0 bases, with 7 bases between them. The germline V gene has CDR1 SGHNT and CDR2 YYREEE (reference sequence). This CDR3 has 12 amino acids. The CDR3 is CASRDPNYGYTF. In nucleotides, the CDR3 is TGTGCCAGCCGGGATCCTAACTATGGCTACACCTTC.

The chain employs TRBV28 and TRBJ2-1; TRBD1 matches at 9 bases. The germline gives CDR1 MDHEN, CDR2 SYDVKM. The trim removed 6 bases at V and 6 bases at J, leaving 15 bases unmatched. This CDR3 has 17 residues. CDR3 residues: CASSPQGGQGKFNEQFF. In DNA form, the CDR3 reads TGTGCCAGCAGCCCCCAGGGGGGACAGGGAAAATTCAATGAGCAGTTCTTC.

The chain links TRBV6-1 to TRBJ2-6; D unclear. Looked up from germline, CDR1 is MNHNS and CDR2 is SASEGT. This CDR3 is 14 amino acids long. Trimming shortened V by 5 bases and J by 1 base, and 6 bases separated the two germline ends. The CDR3 region is CASSMVSGANVLTF. CDR3 in DNA: TGTGCCAGCAGTATGGTATCTGGGGCCAACGTCCTGACTTTC.

As for this clone: Within the sample, other DNA sequences also encode this same CDR3. The chain employs TRBV7-3 and TRBJ2-7, with D possibly being TRBD2 (5 bases). The V gene's germline CDR1 is SGHTA and CDR2 FQGTGA. The CDR3 length is 13 residues. Trimming removed 5 bases from V and 3 bases from J, with 11 bases in between. The CDR3 nucleotides read TGTGCCAGCAGCCCGGGAACCCACTACGAGCAGTACTTC. Encoded protein: CASSPGTHYEQYF.

In its sample, this clone was seen once. Because it lacks the conserved phenylalanine or tryptophan at the end, this CDR3 is likely a read error. This chain links TRBV5-1 with TRBJ1-2, with a possible D match to TRBD1 (5 bases). CDR1 is SGHRS, CDR2 YFSETQ, per germline. With 4 bases removed from V and 4 bases from J, the gap between germline ends came to 17 bases. This CDR3 comprises 15 residues. The CDR3, as DNA: TGCGCCAGCAGCACGACAGTGTTGAGGAGCTATGGCTACACCTCC. Residues: CASSTTVLRSYGYTS.

The chain links TRBV5-1 to TRBJ1-1, with 7 positions matching TRBD1. The V gene end was trimmed by 1 base and the J gene end by 4 bases; junction bases not matched to a gene: 7. Germline assignment: CDR1 SGHRS and CDR2 YFSETQ. This CDR3 has 15 residues. Written as DNA, the CDR3 is TGCGCCAGCAGCTTGAACCAACAGGGGAGCACTGAAGCTTTCTTT. Its protein product is CASSLNQQGSTEAFF.

The rearrangement links TRBV19 to TRBJ1-2; D may be TRBD1 (5 bases). Between the trimmed V and J ends, which lost 7 bases and 6 bases, there was a span of 12 bases. Germline loops: CDR1 LNHDA, CDR2 SQIVND (reference sequence). This CDR3 region has 12 residues. The DNA of the CDR3 is TGTGCCAGTACCCACAGGAGCGATGGCTACACCTTC. Encoded protein: CASTHRSDGYTF. Supplemented by reference TRBV19 and TRBJ1-2, the full variable domain reads DGGITQSPKYLFRKEGQNVTLSCEQNLNHDAMYWYRQDPGQGLRLIYYSQIVNDFQKGDIAEGYSVSREKKESFPLTVTSAQKNPTAFYLCASTHRSDGYTFGSGTRLTVV.

The chain has TRBV30 and TRBJ2-2; the D is unclear. Per the germline V gene, CDR1 is GTSNPN and CDR2 is SVGIG (reference sequence). V lost 2 bases and J lost 5, with 6 bases in between. This CDR3 is built from 12 residues. For the CDR3, the DNA is TGTGCCTGGAGTCTGGGTACCGGGGAGCTGTTTTTT. Encoded protein: CAWSLGTGELFF.

The genes are TRBV7-3 and TRBJ2-3, with TRBD2 identical over 7 bases. Germline lookup yields CDR1 SGHTA and CDR2 FQGTGA. The CDR3 totals 17 residues. The J segment lost 0 bases and the V segment lost 5 bases, leaving 11 bases of the junction unmatched. The CDR3 sequence: CASSPGNAGVSTDTQYF. Written as DNA, the CDR3 is TGTGCCAGCAGCCCCGGGAACGCGGGAGTCAGCACAGATACGCAGTATTTT.

The chain combines TRBV5-8 with TRBJ2-5; D may be TRBD1 (6 bases). The CDR3 spans 14 residues. V lost 0 bases and J lost 5, with 11 bases in between. Germline CDR1 and CDR2: SGHTS and YDEGEE. CDR3 amino acids: CASSLGDIGETQYF. The CDR3 DNA sequence: TGTGCCAGCAGCTTGGGGGACATAGGCGAGACCCAGTACTTC.